Detailed here is one T cell receptor (beta chain). The same CDR3 is also encoded by other DNA sequences in this sample. Produced via immunoSEQ multiplex PCR; TCRdb's table is partial and in-frame only. This table holds millions of clones, 90% to 95% found once. The data were taken from a study of shared clonotypes between healthy human individuals. Study at large: CD4 naive and CD4 memory each took three plates per donor, while CD8 naive took two and CD8 memory one.

In germline, CDR1 is SGDLS, CDR2 YYNGEE. J lost 4 bases, V lost 3 bases, and 4 bases had no gene match. The CDR3 has 15 amino acids. This TCR derives from a man aged 18 to 30 in good health. Sequencing used naive CD4+ T cells sorted from blood. Subset: CD45RA+ positively selected. V is TRBV9 and J is TRBJ2-5; 12 bases fit TRBD2. CDR3 residues: CASSASGGAGETQYF. The CDR3 nucleotides read TGTGCCAGCAGCGCTAGCGGGGGGGCGGGAGAGACCCAGTACTTC. The full variable domain, its missing parts supplied by reference TRBV9 and TRBJ2-5, is DSGVTQTPKHLITATGQRVTLRCSPRSGDLSVYWYQQSLDQGLQFLIQYYNGEERAKGNILERFSAQQFPDLHSELNLSSLELGDSALYFCASSASGGAGETQYFGPGTRLLVL.